This TCR beta chain was recorded in a study of blood T cell repertoires in COVID-19. Turning to the study itself: Samples representing acute and convalescent COVID-19 were sourced from the United States, Italy and Spain. PBMCs, B-cell-depleted T cells, or T cells provided the cDNA or gDNA that made up the material.

The Seattle patients, enrolled during active infection, were followed longitudinally. Per the study methods: The authors estimated nucleated cell counts from reference gene primer amplification. The method was immunoSEQ multiplex PCR; TCRdb's version includes in-frame clones alone and lacks a portion of them. The DNA gave D and trimming, while V, J and clone size come from that table. The sample consists of about 180,000 clones, roughly four fifths of them appearing once. Germline assignment: CDR1 SNHLY and CDR2 FYNNEI. CDR3 length: 12 residues. Trimming at V came to 7 bases and at J to 7 bases, leaving 6 bases not matched to a gene.

The sample taken for sequencing was peripheral blood. The chain couples TRBV2 to TRBJ1-2, with TRBD1 matching over 7 bases. The receptor's source is a woman between 65 and 79 years old with COVID-19, enrolled during active disease. CDR3 sequence: CASMNRGGGYTF. CDR3 bases: TGTGCCAGCATGAACAGGGGCGGTGGCTACACCTTC.